These 23 T cell receptor beta chains were sequenced from one sample in a study of cytomegalovirus exposure and HLA in healthy donors (dated by TCRdb to the late 2010s). Libraries came from the immunoSEQ multiplex PCR assay. For the multiplex PCR, a mixture combining 60 forward primers for TCR Vbeta segments and 13 reverse primers for TCR Jbeta segments was used. Held by TCRdb, this immuneACCESS table contains in-frame sequences only and omits some clones. Under half of the omission traces to an unresolved V gene where checked; the cause of the rest is unknown. The sample has over 250,000 clones on record, just over 70% of them singletons. Clones ranked in the top ten supply roughly 2.4% of the sample. The sequenced sample was PBMCs. These receptor sequences come from a female donor in good health and CMV-seronegative.

The chain has TRBV7-9 and TRBJ2-6; maybe TRBD1 (5 bases). The V gene lost 7 bases and the J gene lost 0 bases, with 16 bases spanning the gap. CDR3 size: 17 residues. CDR1 is SEHNR and CDR2 is FQNEAQ in the germline V gene (reference sequence). CDR3 residues: CASNLGRWTSGANVLTF. The CDR3 DNA reads TGTGCCAGCAACCTGGGGCGGTGGACCTCTGGGGCCAACGTCCTGACTTTC.

As for this clone: The junction departs from germline at one end; a sequencing error may be responsible. V usage is TRBV2 and J usage is TRBJ2-7; maybe TRBD1 (6 bases). The CDR3 spans 10 residues. CDR1 and CDR2 (germline): SNHLY, FYNNEI. Here the CDR3 reads CASSERGKNF. The CDR3 nucleotides are TGTGCCAGCAGCGAAAGGGGGAAGAACTTC.

This clone appeared a few times. The chain couples TRBV7-2 to TRBJ2-1; D gene uncertain. CDR1 is SGHTA and CDR2 is FQGNSA in the germline V gene. V was cut by 7 bases and J by 2 bases, with 9 bases left in between. The CDR3 is 13 residues long. In nucleotides, the CDR3 is TGTGCCAGCAACATAACCCCCTACAATGAGCAGTTCTTC. Protein product: CASNITPYNEQFF.

The chain carries TRBV27 and TRBJ2-7; 9 positions agree with TRBD1. This CDR3 has 14 amino acids. V was pared by 5 bases and J by 2 bases, with 4 bases of the junction left unmatched. Germline V lookup: CDR1 MNHEY, CDR2 SMNVEV (reference sequence). Written as DNA, the CDR3 is TGTGCCAGCAGTCTCTGGACAGGGGCCTACGAGCAGTACTTC. Its protein product is CASSLWTGAYEQYF.

This clone was counted a single time. This chain uses TRBV5-4 with TRBJ2-1; D gene ambiguous. The germline V gene encodes CDR1 SGHNT and CDR2 YYREEE (reference sequence). Deletions cut 2 bases from V and 6 bases from J, with 9 bases between. The CDR3 covers 13 residues. CDR3 sequence reads: CASSFPPLNEQFF. The CDR3 region has the DNA TGTGCCAGCAGCTTTCCTCCCCTCAATGAGCAGTTCTTC. Based on the CDR3 plus reference TRBV5-4 and TRBJ2-1, the full variable domain is ETGVTQSPTHLIKTRGQQVTLRCSSQSGHNTVSWYQQALGQGPQFIFQYYREEENGRGNFPPRFSGLQFPNYSSELNVNALELDDSALYLCASSFPPLNEQFFGPGTRLTVL.

The chain recombines TRBV6-5 with TRBJ1-2; D may be TRBD1 (6 bases). The ends were cut back, 6 bases at V and 6 bases at J, with 14 bases in the middle. The V gene's germline CDR1 is MNHEY and CDR2 SVGAGI. The CDR3 runs to 13 residues. CDR3: CASSLAGVDGYTF. CDR3 coding DNA: TGTGCCAGCAGCCTCGCAGGGGTTGATGGCTACACCTTC.

The J gene is TRBJ2-7, the V gene TRBV6-5; tentative D call: TRBD2 (5 bases). Germline loops: CDR1 MNHEY, CDR2 SVGAGI. Trimming pared 2 bases from V and 5 bases from J, leaving 7 bases between. The CDR3 is 12 residues long. CDR3 sequence (DNA): TGTGCCAGCAGTTACGGGCGGGACGAGCAGTACTTC. Its translation is CASSYGRDEQYF.

This chain joins TRBV5-1 and TRBJ1-6; D remains unclear. The CDR3 length is 15 residues. The V end was cut by 4 bases, the J end by 7 bases, with 15 bases between. Germline V CDR1 and CDR2: SGHRS, YFSETQ. The CDR3 DNA reads as TGCGCCAGCAGCCCACTGGGAGGGAGCAATTCACCCCTCCACTTT. Its translation: CASSPLGGSNSPLHF.

This chain uses TRBV9 with TRBJ2-1; 7 bases align to TRBD2. Germline assignment: CDR1 SGDLS and CDR2 YYNGEE. Trimming removed 0 bases from V and 8 bases from J; junction bases left unmatched: 17. CDR3 size: 18 residues. The CDR3 DNA reads TGTGCCAGCAGCGTAGAAAGTTCGGGCGGGAGTGCGGGAGATGAGCAGTTCTTC. Protein product: CASSVESSGGSAGDEQFF.

CDR3 DNA: TGTGCCAGCAGCAAAGATGGGACAGAGTTCTTC. As protein: CASSKDGTEFF. V and J are TRBV5-6 and TRBJ2-1, with TRBD1 identical over 7 bases. The CDR3 loop spans 11 amino acids. Trimming cost V 4 bases and J 14 bases; bases outside gene matches: 6. The germline gives CDR1 SGHDT, CDR2 YYEEEE.

This clone occurred a few times. The chain recombines TRBV5-1 with TRBJ1-4, with 7 bases lining up with TRBD1. The CDR3 is 15 amino acids. After removal of 0 bases from V and 2 bases from J, the junction contained 1 base not matched to a gene. The germline V gene has CDR1 SGHRS and CDR2 YFSETQ. This chain's CDR3 is CASSLEGATNEKLFF. The DNA for the CDR3 is TGCGCCAGCAGCTTGGAGGGGGCGACTAATGAAAAACTGTTTTTT.

The rearrangement links TRBV5-4 to TRBJ2-7; 9 bases align to TRBD1. The V gene's germline CDR1 is SGHNT and CDR2 YYREEE (reference sequence). This CDR3 has 16 amino acids. V was pared by 5 bases and J by 3 bases, with 12 bases of the junction left unmatched. This CDR3 reads CASRLGPGTGLYEQYF. The CDR3 DNA reads TGTGCCAGCAGGCTAGGGCCCGGGACAGGGCTCTACGAGCAGTACTTC.

In its sample, this clone was seen a few times. This sequence joins TRBV14 and TRBJ1-4; weak D call: TRBD1 (5 bases). The ends were cut back, 0 bases at V and 0 bases at J, with 11 bases in the middle. The CDR3 length is 17 residues. From germline, CDR1 is SGHDN and CDR2 FVKESK. The CDR3 protein is CASSQDGGKATNEKLFF. CDR3 sequence (DNA): TGTGCCAGCAGCCAAGATGGGGGGAAAGCAACTAATGAAAAACTGTTTTTT.

The CDR3 nucleotides are TGTGCCAGCAGCCTGGGACTAGCGGGAGTTGGTACAGATACGCAGTATTTT. Its protein is CASSLGLAGVGTDTQYF. This chain joins TRBV7-9 and TRBJ2-3; 14 bases line up with TRBD2. Per the germline V gene, CDR1 is SEHNR and CDR2 is FQNEAQ (reference sequence). Losses at the gene ends were 5 bases for V and 3 bases for J; bases not matched to a gene: 7. CDR3 size: 17 residues.

The chain has TRBV5-6 and TRBJ2-3, with TRBD2 matching 7 bases. The CDR3 runs 14 residues. V gave up 1 base and J gave up 8 bases; unmatched junction bases: 7. Germline CDR1 SGHDT, CDR2 YYEEEE. CDR3 in amino acids: CASSLQAGAGTQYF. The CDR3 nucleotides read TGTGCCAGCAGCTTGCAGGCGGGAGCTGGTACGCAGTATTTT.

V usage is TRBV5-6 and J usage is TRBJ2-5; 8 bases map to TRBD2. The CDR3 spans 13 residues. The trim removed 0 bases at V and 5 bases at J, leaving 0 bases unmatched. Germline V gives CDR1 SGHDT, CDR2 YYEEEE. CDR3 sequence reads: CASSLGGGETQYF. The CDR3 nucleotides read TGTGCCAGCAGCTTGGGCGGGGGGGAGACCCAGTACTTC.

This chain connects TRBV4-1 to TRBJ2-1; D gene ambiguous. The CDR3 has 14 residues. The V and J ends lost 1 base and 0 bases respectively, with 4 bases between them. Per the germline V gene, CDR1 is MGHRA and CDR2 is YSYEKL. Here the CDR3 DNA reads TGCGCCAGCAGCCAAGGAGTCTCCTACAATGAGCAGTTCTTC. Translation: CASSQGVSYNEQFF.

The V call is TRBV10-1, the J call TRBJ2-5; the D gene is possibly TRBD1 (5 bases). The J call is uncertain, as TRBJ2-7 better fits the DNA end. Germline CDR1 and CDR2: WNHNN and SYGVQD (reference sequence). This CDR3 is built from 14 residues. The CDR3 sequence is CASSEWGLDGEQYF. The CDR3 bases are TGCGCCAGCAGTGAGTGGGGCCTCGACGGCGAGCAGTACTTC.

This clone was seen once. The chain employs TRBV4-1 and TRBJ2-1; D remains unclear. This CDR3 has 14 amino acids. V gave up 5 bases and J gave up 9 bases, with 17 bases separating them. Germline CDR1 reads MGHRA; CDR2 reads YSYEKL. CDR3 DNA sequence: TGCGCCAGCAGCTCGCGACTGCCGCCTGGTGAGCAGTTCTTC. Amino acid sequence: CASSSRLPPGEQFF.

The DNA of the CDR3 is TGTGCCAGCAGCTTACGACAGGGAGTTGCGTCGGACACTGAAGCTTTCTTT. Amino acid sequence: CASSLRQGVASDTEAFF. This chain connects TRBV7-9 to TRBJ1-1; 7 bases fit TRBD1. V lost 2 bases and J lost 3; bases outside the gene matches: 12. The CDR3 has 17 amino acids. The germline CDR1 and CDR2 sequences are SEHNR and FQNEAQ (reference sequence).

This chain links TRBV14 with TRBJ2-4; 14 nucleotides match TRBD2. Germline V CDR1 and CDR2: SGHDN, FVKESK. V shed 2 bases and J 14 bases; nucleotides not matched to a gene: 8. The CDR3 is 15 amino acids. The CDR3 coding sequence is TGTGCCAGCAGCCAACTCGGACTAGCGGGAGGAAGAAAGTACTTC. This sequence encodes CASSQLGLAGGRKYF.

V and J are TRBV10-3 and TRBJ2-2; the D gene is possibly TRBD2 (5 bases). Trimming took 6 bases from V and 2 from J, leaving 13 bases between them. The CDR3 totals 15 residues. In germline, CDR1 is ENHRY, CDR2 SYGVKD. Here the CDR3 reads CAISLTRGNTGELFF. CDR3 nucleotide sequence: TGTGCCATCAGCCTCACCCGGGGAAACACCGGGGAGCTGTTTTTT.

The chain recombines TRBV7-8 with TRBJ1-2; unclear D gene. Trimming removed 1 base from V and 2 bases from J, with 14 bases in between. From germline, CDR1 is SGHVS and CDR2 FQNEAQ. The CDR3 totals 16 residues. The CDR3 reads CASSLESWSGNYGYTF. The CDR3 nucleotides read TGTGCCAGCAGCTTAGAGAGCTGGTCGGGGAACTATGGCTACACCTTC.